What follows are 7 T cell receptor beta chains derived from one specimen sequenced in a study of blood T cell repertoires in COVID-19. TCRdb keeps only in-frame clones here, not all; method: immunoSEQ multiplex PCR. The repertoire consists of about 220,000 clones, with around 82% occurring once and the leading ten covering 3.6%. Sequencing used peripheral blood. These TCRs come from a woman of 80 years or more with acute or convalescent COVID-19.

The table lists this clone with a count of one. CDR3 DNA sequence: TGCGCCAGCACTCCTAGCGGGGGTGGGACCCAGTACTTC. As protein: CASTPSGGGTQYF. The genes are TRBV10-2 and TRBJ2-5; 10 positions agree with TRBD2. CDR3 size: 13 residues. Germline CDR1 reads WSHSY; CDR2 reads SAAADI. V was clipped by 7 bases and J by 7 bases; unmatched bases: 6.

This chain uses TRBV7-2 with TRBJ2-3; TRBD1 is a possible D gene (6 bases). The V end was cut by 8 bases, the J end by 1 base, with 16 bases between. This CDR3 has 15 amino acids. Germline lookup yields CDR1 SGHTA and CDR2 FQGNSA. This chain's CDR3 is CASGTGQWGTDTQYF. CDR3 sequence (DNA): TGTGCCAGCGGAACCGGACAGTGGGGCACAGATACGCAGTATTTT.

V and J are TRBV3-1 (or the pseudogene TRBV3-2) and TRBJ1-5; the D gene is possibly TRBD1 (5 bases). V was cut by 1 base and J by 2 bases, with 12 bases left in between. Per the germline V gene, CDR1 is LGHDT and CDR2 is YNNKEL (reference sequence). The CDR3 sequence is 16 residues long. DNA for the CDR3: TGTGCCAGCAGCCAAGGGGGGGGTATGGGCAATCAGCCCCAGCATTTT. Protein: CASSQGGGMGNQPQHF.

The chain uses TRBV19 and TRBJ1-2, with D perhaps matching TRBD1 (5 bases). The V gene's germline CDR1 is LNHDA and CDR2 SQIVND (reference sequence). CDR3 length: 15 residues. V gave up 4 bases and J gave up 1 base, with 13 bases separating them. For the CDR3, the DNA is TGTGCCAGTAGTACTGGACAAATTTTTAACTATGGCTACACCTTC. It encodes CASSTGQIFNYGYTF.

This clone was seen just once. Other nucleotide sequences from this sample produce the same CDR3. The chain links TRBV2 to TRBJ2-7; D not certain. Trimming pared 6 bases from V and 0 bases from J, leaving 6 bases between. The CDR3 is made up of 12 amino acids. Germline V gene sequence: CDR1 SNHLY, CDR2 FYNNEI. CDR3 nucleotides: TGTGCCAGCAGCCCAGGCTCCTACGAGCAGTACTTC. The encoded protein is CASSPGSYEQYF.

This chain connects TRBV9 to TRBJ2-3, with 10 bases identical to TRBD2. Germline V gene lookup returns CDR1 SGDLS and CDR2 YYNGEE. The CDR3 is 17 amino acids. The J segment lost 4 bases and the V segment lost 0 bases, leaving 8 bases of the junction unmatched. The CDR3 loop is CASSVERAGGQADTQYF. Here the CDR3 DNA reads TGTGCCAGCAGCGTAGAGCGAGCGGGGGGGCAAGCAGATACGCAGTATTTT.

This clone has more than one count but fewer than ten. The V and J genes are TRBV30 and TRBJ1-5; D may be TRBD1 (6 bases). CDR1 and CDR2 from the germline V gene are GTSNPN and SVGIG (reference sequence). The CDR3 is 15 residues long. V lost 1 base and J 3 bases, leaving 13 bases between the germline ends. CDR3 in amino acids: CAWSGGQNPNQPQHF. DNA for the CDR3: TGTGCCTGGAGTGGGGGGCAGAACCCCAATCAGCCCCAGCATTTT.